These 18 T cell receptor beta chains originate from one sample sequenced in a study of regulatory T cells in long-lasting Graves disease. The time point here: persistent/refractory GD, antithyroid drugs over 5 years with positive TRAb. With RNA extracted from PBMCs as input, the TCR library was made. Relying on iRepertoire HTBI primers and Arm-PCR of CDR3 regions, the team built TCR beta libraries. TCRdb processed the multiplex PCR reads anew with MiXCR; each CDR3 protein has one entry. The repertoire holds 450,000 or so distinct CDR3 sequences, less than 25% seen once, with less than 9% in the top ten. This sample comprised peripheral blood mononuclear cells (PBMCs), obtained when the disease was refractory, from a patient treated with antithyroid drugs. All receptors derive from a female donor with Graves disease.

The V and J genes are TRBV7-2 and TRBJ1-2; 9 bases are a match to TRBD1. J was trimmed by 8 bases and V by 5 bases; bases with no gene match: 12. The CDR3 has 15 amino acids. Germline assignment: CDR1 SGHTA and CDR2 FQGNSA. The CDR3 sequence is CASSLQGASVGGYTF. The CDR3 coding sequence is TGTGCCAGCAGCCTACAGGGGGCGTCAGTAGGCGGCTACACCTTC.

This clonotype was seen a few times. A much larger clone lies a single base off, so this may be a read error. The CDR3 loop is CASSFGGGDHGYTF. For the CDR3, the DNA is TGTGCCAGCAGTTTCGGAGGGGGGGACCATGGCTACACCTTC. The chain combines TRBV12-3 or TRBV12-4 with TRBJ1-2; D is possibly TRBD1 (6 bases). This CDR3 is 14 amino acids long. V lost 3 bases and J 6 bases, leaving 14 bases between the germline ends.

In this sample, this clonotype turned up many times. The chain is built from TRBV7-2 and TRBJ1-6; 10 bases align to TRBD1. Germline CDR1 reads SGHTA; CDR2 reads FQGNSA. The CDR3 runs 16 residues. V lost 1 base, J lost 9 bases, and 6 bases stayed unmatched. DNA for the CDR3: TGTGCCAGCAGCTTAGGGACAGGGGGTTGGGGTTCACCCCTCCACTTT. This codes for CASSLGTGGWGSPLHF.

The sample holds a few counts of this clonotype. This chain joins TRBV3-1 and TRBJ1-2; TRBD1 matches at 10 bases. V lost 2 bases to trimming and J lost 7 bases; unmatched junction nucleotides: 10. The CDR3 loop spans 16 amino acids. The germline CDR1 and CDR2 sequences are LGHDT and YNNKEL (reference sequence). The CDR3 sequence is CASSQYRQGALVGYTF. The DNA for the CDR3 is TGTGCCAGCAGCCAATACCGACAGGGGGCACTTGTTGGCTACACCTTC.

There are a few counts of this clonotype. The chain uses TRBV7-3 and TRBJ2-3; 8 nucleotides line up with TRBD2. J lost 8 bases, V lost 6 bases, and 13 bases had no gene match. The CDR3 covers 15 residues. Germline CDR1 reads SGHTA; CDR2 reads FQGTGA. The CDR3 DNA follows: TGTGCCAGCAGTTCTACCCGGGAGGGCCGAGGTACGCAGTATTTT. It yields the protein CASSSTREGRGTQYF.

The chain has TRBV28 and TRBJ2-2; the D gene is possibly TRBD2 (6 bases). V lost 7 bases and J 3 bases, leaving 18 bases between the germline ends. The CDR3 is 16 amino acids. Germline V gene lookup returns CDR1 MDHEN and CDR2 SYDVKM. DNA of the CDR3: TGTGCCAGCAAATCCCCCCGGGAGAGTTACACCGGGGAGCTGTTTTTT. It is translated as CASKSPRESYTGELFF.

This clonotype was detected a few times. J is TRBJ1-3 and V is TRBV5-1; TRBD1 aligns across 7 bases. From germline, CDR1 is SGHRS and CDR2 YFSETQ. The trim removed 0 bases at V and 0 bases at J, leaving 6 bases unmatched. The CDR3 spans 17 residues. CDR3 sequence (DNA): TGCGCCAGCAGCTTGGAGGGGGCACTGAGCTCTGGAAACACCATATATTTT. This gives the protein CASSLEGALSSGNTIYF. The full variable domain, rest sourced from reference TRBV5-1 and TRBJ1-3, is KAGVTQTPRYLIKTRGQQVTLSCSPISGHRSVSWYQQTPGQGLQFLFEYFSETQRNKGNFPGRFSGRQFSNSRSEMNVSTLELGDSALYLCASSLEGALSSGNTIYFGEGSWLTVV.

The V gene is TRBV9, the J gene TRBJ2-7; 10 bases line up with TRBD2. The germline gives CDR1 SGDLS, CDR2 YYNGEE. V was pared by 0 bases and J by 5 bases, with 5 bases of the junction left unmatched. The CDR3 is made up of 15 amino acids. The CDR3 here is CASSVGGTSVNEQYF. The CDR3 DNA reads TGTGCCAGCAGCGTAGGAGGGACTAGCGTAAACGAGCAGTACTTC.

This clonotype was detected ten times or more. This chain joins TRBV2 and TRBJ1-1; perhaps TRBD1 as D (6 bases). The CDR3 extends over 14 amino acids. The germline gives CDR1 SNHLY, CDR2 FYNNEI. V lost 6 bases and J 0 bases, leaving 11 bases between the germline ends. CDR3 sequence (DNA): TGTGCCAGCAGCCCGGGACACCTGAACACTGAAGCTTTCTTT. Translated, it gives CASSPGHLNTEAFF.

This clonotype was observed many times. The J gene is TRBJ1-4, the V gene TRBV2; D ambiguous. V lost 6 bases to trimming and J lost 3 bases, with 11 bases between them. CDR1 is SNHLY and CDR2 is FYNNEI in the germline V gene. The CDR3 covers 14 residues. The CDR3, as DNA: TGTGCCAGCAGGCCGCCGGTGGCTAATGAAAAACTGTTTTTT. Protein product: CASRPPVANEKLFF. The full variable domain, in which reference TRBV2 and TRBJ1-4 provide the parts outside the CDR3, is EPEVTQTPSHQVTQMGQEVILRCVPISNHLYFYWYRQILGQKVEFLVSFYNNEISEKSEIFDDQFSVERPDGSNFTLKIRSTKLEDSAMYFCASRPPVANEKLFFGSGTQLSVL.

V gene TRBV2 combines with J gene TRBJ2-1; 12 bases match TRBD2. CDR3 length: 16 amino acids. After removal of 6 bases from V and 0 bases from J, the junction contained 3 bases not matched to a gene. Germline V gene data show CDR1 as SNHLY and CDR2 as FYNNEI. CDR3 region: CASSGLAGSSYNEQFF. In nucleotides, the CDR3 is TGTGCCAGCAGCGGACTAGCGGGGAGCTCCTACAATGAGCAGTTCTTC.

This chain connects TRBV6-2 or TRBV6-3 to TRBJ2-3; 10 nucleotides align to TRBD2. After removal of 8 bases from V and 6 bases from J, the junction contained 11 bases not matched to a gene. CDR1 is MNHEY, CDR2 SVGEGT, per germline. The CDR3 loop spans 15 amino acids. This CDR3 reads CASRSVAGGVDTQYF. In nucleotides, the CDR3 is TGTGCCAGCCGGTCGGTAGCGGGAGGTGTGGATACGCAGTATTTT.

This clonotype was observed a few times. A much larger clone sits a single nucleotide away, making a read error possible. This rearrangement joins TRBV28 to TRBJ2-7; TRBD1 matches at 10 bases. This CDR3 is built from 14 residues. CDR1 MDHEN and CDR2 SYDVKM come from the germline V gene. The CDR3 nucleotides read TGTACCAGCAGTCCGACCGGGACAGGGGACGAGCAGTACTTC. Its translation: CTSSPTGTGDEQYF.

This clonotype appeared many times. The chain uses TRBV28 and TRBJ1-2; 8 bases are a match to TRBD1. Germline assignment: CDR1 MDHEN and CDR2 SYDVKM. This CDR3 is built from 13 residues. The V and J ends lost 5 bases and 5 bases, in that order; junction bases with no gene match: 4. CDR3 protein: CASSHNRGYGYTF. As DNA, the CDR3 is TGTGCCAGCAGTCACAACAGGGGGTATGGCTACACCTTC.

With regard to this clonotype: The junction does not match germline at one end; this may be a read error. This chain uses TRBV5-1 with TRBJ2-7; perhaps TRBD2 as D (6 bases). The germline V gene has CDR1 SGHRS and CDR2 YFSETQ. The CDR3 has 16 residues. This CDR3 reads CASRSEVRDSQYEQYF. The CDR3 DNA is TGTGCCAGCAGGTCCGAAGTGCGGGACTCACAATACGAGCAGTACTTC.

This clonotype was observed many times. CDR3 nucleotide sequence: TGTGCCAGTCTTTCAAGACTAGCGCAGAACGGGGAGCTGTTTTTT. Encoded protein: CASLSRLAQNGELFF. The gene calls are TRBV6-1 and TRBJ2-2, with 8 bases aligning to TRBD2. CDR1 is MNHNS, CDR2 SASEGT, per germline. The junction had 13 bases not matched to a gene; V was cut back by 9 bases and J by 7 bases. The CDR3 is made up of 15 amino acids.

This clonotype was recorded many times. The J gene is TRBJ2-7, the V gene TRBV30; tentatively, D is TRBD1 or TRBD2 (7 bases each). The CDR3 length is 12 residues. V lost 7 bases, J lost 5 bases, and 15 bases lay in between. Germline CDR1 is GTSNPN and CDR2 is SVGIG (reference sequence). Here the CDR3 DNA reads TGTGCCTACGGACTAGGGGGCCACGAGCAGTACTTC. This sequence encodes CAYGLGGHEQYF.

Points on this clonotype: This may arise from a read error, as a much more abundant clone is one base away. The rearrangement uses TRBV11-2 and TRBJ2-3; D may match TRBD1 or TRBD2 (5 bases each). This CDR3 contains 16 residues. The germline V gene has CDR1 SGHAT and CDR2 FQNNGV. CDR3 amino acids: CASSLGGSDFTGTQYF. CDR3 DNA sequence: TGTGCCAGCAGCTTAGGAGGGTCGGACTTCACAGGTACGCAGTATTTT.